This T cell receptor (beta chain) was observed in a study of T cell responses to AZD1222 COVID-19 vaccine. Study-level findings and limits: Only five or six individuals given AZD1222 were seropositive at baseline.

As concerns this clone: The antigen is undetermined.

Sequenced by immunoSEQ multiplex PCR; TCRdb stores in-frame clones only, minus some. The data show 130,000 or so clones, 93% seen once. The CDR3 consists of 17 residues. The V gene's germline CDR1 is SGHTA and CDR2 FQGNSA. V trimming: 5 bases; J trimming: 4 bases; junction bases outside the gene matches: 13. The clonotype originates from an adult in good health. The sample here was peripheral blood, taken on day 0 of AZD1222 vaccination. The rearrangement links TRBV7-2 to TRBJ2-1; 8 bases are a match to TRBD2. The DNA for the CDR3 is TGTGCCAGCAGCAGAGGGGGAGCGGCGGGAGGATACAATGAGCAGTTCTTC. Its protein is CASSRGGAAGGYNEQFF.